This TCR beta chain is from a study of naive and memory T cell subsets. As regards this clonotype: Its antigen is not known. Being one base from a much bigger clone, this may be a read error.

General study points: Diversity fell and Gini index rose from naive through CM, EM, EMRA. The power law exponent of TCR abundance differed between naive and memory cells. Over 90% of naive TCR sequences appeared only once, unlike memory subsets.

Two oligonucleotides, mixed equimolar, formed the beta constant-region primer covering TRBC1 and TRBC2. TCRdb independently ran MiXCR on the UMI-ligation and nested PCR reads; one entry per CDR3 protein. The table has over 25,000 distinct CDR3 sequences, around a tenth seen once. CMV status came from CD4+ IFNgamma after overnight CMV lysate stimulation. Germline CDR1 reads MNHEY; CDR2 reads SVGAGI. This CDR3 spans 14 amino acids. The source of this sequence is a human donor in good health. The sample was effector memory CD4+ T cells from blood. Sample subset: effector memory, CD45RA- CD27-. The chain carries TRBV6-5 and TRBJ1-1, with a weak D call TRBD1 (5 bases). The CDR3 sequence: CASSSRQPNTEASF. The CDR3 DNA follows: TGTGCCAGCAGTTCGAGACAGCCGAACACTGAAGCTTCCTTT.